This TCR beta chain comes out of a study of breast tumors, draining lymph nodes, adjacent tissues listed by TCRdb under 2016. Notes on the research overall: Breast cancer patients provided tumor, adjacent nontumor tissue and axillary lymph nodes, and the study compared the TCR beta repertoires across these three sources. In human breast cancer, the study set out to evaluate how tumor, surrounding tissue and draining lymph node repertoires relate to one another and whether T cells may move between these sites.

Lymph node samples were obtained from the axillary draining lymph nodes of breast cancer patients. V sheds 0 bases and J sheds 7 bases, leaving 6 bases between their ends. The CDR3 covers 13 residues, taking in both the cysteine and the phenylalanine. Of the read, only the CDR3 DNA is kept; its 39 bases are in frame from base 1. CDR1 SGHAT and CDR2 FQDESV are derived from the germline V gene (reference sequence). The research as a whole found: Tumor and nontumor tissue repertoires were significantly more similar in luminal-like than in basal-like breast cancer. The conclusion that tumor T cells originate in lymph nodes was presented as consistent with a hypothesis rather than as directly demonstrated. The data were judged consistent with most tumor T cells deriving from the lymph node and then expanding within tumor tissue. Tumors showed preferential V and J gene usage, and their T-cell repertoire diversity fell below that of lymph nodes yet above that of nontumor tissue.

Sequencing took place on an Illumina HiSeq 2000. TCR beta chain libraries were generated by multiplex PCR amplification. The amplified TCR beta chain products were analyzed by high-throughput sequencing. TCRdb cleaned the public reads at Q25 with fastp, built clones with MiXCR and kept in-frame beta chains. Here each entry gathers all rows of one CDR3 protein and keeps the most common genes and DNA. Counted in this sample were roughly 260,000 distinct CDR3 sequences; 30% of them appeared once. Around 1.1% of the sample rests with the top ten. This clonotype has a count of ten or more. Its antigen is not yet known. Within one base of it there is no much larger clone, and no base qualities were kept.

The clonotype was recovered from a female donor with breast cancer. Some clones in this sample may be carry-over from other donors' samples. The sample taken for sequencing was axillary lymph node tissue. The receptor chain draws on TRBV11-1 and TRBJ2-2, with a tentative D gene TRBD2 over 5 matching bases. The nucleotide sequence reads TGTGCCAGCAGCTTAGCCGAGGGCGGGGAGCTGTTTTTT. It translates to CASSLAEGGELFF.